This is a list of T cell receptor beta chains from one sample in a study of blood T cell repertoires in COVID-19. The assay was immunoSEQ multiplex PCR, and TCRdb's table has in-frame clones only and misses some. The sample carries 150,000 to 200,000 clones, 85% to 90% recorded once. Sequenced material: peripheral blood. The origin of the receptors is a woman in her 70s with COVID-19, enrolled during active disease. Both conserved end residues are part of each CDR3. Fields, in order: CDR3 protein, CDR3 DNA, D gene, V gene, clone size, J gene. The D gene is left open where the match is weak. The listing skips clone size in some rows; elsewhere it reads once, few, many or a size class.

CDR3: CSVTGTGHFYEQYF
DNA: TGCAGCGTAACCGGGACAGGGCATTTCTACGAGCAGTACTTC
D: TRBD1
V: TRBV29-1
size: NA
J: TRBJ2-7

CDR3: CASSETGVRWFF
DNA: TGTGCCAGCAGCGAGACAGGGGTCCGGTGGTTCTTC
D: TRBD1
V: TRBV3-1/TRBV3-2
size: once
J: TRBJ2-1

CDR3: CASSLALVSTEAFF
DNA: TGTGCCAGCAGCTTAGCGCTGGTCAGCACTGAAGCTTTCTTT
D: NA
V: TRBV7-8
size: NA
J: TRBJ1-1

CDR3: CASNTGGNEKLFF
DNA: TGTGCAAGTAATACGGGAGGGAATGAAAAACTGTTTTTT
D: NA
V: TRBV19
size: NA
J: TRBJ1-4

CDR3: CASSPKHGRNTEAFF
DNA: TGTGCCAGCAGCCCAAAACACGGGAGGAACACTGAAGCTTTCTTT
D: NA
V: TRBV9
size: NA
J: TRBJ1-1

CDR3: CASRGAGGGTDTQYF
DNA: TGCGCCAGTAGGGGAGCGGGAGGTGGCACAGATACGCAGTATTTT
D: TRBD2
V: TRBV10-2
size: NA
J: TRBJ2-3

CDR3: CASSRPGTSREQYF
DNA: TGTGCCAGCAGCCGTCCCGGGACTAGCCGCGAGCAGTACTTC
D: TRBD2
V: TRBV11-3
size: NA
J: TRBJ2-7

CDR3: CASSIDRSSNTEAFF
DNA: TGTGCCAGTAGTATAGATCGGAGCTCGAACACTGAAGCTTTCTTT
D: NA
V: TRBV19
size: NA
J: TRBJ1-1

CDR3: CASSPLGQGAENTIYF
DNA: TGTGCCAGCAGTCCACTCGGACAGGGGGCTGAAAACACCATATATTTT
D: TRBD1
V: TRBV28
size: few
J: TRBJ1-3

CDR3: CASSPRTSGYHSYNEQFF
DNA: TGTGCCAGCTCACCACGGACTAGCGGGTATCACTCCTACAATGAGCAGTTCTTC
D: TRBD2
V: TRBV18
size: NA
J: TRBJ2-1

CDR3: CASSRPGQGIQGYTF
DNA: TGTGCCAGCAGCCGTCCGGGACAGGGGATCCAAGGCTACACCTTC
D: TRBD1
V: TRBV6-2/TRBV6-3
size: few
J: TRBJ1-2

CDR3: CASSHDSPYTEAFF
DNA: TGCGCCAGCAGCCACGACAGTCCCTACACTGAAGCTTTCTTT
D: NA
V: TRBV4-1
size: NA
J: TRBJ1-1

CDR3: CASSIVGGTVDQPQHF
DNA: TGTGCCAGTAGTATAGTTGGGGGGACGGTTGATCAGCCCCAGCATTTT
D: NA
V: TRBV19
size: NA
J: TRBJ1-5

CDR3: CASSVAGGPSTDTQYF
DNA: TGTGCCAGCAGCGTTGCGGGAGGGCCGAGCACAGATACGCAGTATTTT
D: TRBD2
V: TRBV9
size: once
J: TRBJ2-3

CDR3: CASSLGPRGLARFHF
DNA: TGTGCCAGCAGCCTAGGACCTCGTGGCCTAGCGAGGTTCCACTTC
D: NA
V: TRBV7-2
size: NA
J: TRBJ2-7

CDR3: CASSLTLARTDTQYF
DNA: TGTGCCAGCAGCTTAACACTAGCTCGCACAGATACGCAGTATTTT
D: NA
V: TRBV7-3
size: NA
J: TRBJ2-3

CDR3: CASRTTSGRAVIGELFF
DNA: TGTGCCAGTAGGACCACTAGCGGGAGGGCCGTGATCGGGGAGCTGTTTTTT
D: TRBD2
V: TRBV19
size: NA
J: TRBJ2-2

CDR3: CASRLAGGTDTQYF
DNA: TGTGCCAGCCGACTAGCGGGAGGCACAGATACGCAGTATTTT
D: TRBD2
V: TRBV2
size: NA
J: TRBJ2-3

CDR3: CASSPLAASTDTQYF
DNA: TGTGCCAGCAGTCCCCTAGCTGCTAGCACAGATACGCAGTATTTT
D: NA
V: TRBV9
size: NA
J: TRBJ2-3

CDR3: CASSQDVAGDNEKLFF
DNA: TGCGCCAGCAGCCAAGATGTCGCAGGGGACAATGAAAAACTGTTTTTT
D: NA
V: TRBV4-3
size: NA
J: TRBJ1-4

CDR3: CASSLAGGGVFNEAFF
DNA: TGCGCCAGCAGCTTGGCCGGGGGAGGTGTATTTAATGAAGCTTTCTTT
D: NA
V: TRBV5-1
size: NA
J: TRBJ1-1

CDR3: CASSWATETYEQYF
DNA: TGTGCCAGCAGCTGGGCGACAGAAACCTACGAGCAGTACTTC
D: NA
V: TRBV5-5
size: NA
J: TRBJ2-7

CDR3: CASSMTGNQPQHF
DNA: TGTGCCAGCAGCATGACAGGGAATCAGCCCCAGCATTTT
D: TRBD1
V: TRBV5-6
size: NA
J: TRBJ1-5

CDR3: CAWSRDTNQPQHF
DNA: TGTGCCTGGAGTCGGGACACCAATCAGCCCCAGCATTTT
D: NA
V: TRBV30
size: NA
J: TRBJ1-5